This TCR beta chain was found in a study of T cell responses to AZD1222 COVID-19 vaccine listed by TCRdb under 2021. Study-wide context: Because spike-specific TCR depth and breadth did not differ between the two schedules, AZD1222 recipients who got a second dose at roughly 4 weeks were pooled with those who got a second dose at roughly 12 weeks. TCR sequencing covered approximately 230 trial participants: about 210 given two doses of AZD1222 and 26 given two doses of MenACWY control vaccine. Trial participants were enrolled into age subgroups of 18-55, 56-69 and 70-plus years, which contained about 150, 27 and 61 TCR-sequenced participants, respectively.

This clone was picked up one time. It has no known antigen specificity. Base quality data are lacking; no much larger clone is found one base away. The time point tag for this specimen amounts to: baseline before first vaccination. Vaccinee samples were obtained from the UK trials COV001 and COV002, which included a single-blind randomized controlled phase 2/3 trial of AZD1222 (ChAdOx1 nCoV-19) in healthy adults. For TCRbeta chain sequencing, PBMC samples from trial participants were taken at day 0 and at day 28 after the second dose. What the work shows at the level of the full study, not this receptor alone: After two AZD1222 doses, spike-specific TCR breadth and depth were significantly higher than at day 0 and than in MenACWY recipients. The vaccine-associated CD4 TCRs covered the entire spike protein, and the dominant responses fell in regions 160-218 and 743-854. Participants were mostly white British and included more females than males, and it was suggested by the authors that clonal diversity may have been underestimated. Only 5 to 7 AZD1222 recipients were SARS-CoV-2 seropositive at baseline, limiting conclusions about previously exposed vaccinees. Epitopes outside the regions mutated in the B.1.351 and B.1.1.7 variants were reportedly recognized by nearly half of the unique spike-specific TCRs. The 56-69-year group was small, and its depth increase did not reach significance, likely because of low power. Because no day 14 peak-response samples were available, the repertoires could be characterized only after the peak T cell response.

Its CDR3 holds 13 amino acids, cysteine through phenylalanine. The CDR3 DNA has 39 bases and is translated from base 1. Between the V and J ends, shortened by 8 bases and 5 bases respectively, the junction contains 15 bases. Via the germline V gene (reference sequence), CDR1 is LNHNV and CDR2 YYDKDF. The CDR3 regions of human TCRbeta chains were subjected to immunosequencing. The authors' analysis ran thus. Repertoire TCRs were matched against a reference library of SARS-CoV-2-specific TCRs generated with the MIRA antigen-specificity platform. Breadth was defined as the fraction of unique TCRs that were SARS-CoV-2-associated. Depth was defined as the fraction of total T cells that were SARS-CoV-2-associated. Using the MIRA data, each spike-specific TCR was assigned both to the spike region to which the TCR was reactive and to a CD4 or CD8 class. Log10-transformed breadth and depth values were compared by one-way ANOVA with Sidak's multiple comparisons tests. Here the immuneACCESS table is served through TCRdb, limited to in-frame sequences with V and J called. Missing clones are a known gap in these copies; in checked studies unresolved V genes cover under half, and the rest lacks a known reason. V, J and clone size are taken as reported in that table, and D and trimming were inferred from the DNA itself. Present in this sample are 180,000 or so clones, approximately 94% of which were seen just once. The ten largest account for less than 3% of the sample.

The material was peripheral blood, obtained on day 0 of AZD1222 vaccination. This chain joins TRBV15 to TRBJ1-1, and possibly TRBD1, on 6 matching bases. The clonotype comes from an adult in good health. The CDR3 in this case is CATATEGGTEAFF. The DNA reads TGTGCCACCGCAACCGAGGGGGGGACTGAAGCTTTCTTT.